What follows are 20 T cell receptor beta chains derived from one specimen sequenced in a study of blood T cell repertoires in COVID-19. Sequencing was performed with immunoSEQ multiplex PCR; in TCRdb, only in-frame clones are kept and a portion is missing. The data contain roughly 36,000 clones, around 87% of them singletons. The sequenced material came from peripheral blood. The receptor source for this set is a man older than 75 with active COVID-19.

V gene TRBV5-1 combines with J gene TRBJ2-5; 11 bases are a match to TRBD2. Germline V gene sequence: CDR1 SGHRS, CDR2 YFSETQ. The junction had 6 bases not matched to a gene; V was cut back by 4 bases and J by 4 bases. The CDR3 is 15 amino acids. CDR3 sequence reads: CASSDSGRAGETQYF. The CDR3, as DNA: TGCGCCAGCAGCGATAGCGGGAGGGCCGGAGAGACCCAGTACTTC.

Only one count was recorded for this clone. The chain links TRBV29-1 to TRBJ2-1; the match to TRBD2 covers 11 bases. The germline V gene encodes CDR1 SQVTM and CDR2 ANQGSEA. The CDR3 consists of 13 residues. The CDR3 sequence is CSALAGVYNEQFF. The CDR3, as DNA: TGCAGTGCACTAGCGGGAGTCTACAATGAGCAGTTCTTC.

The genes are TRBV5-6 and TRBJ1-2, with D unclear. CDR1 is SGHDT, CDR2 YYEEEE, per germline. V was trimmed by 3 bases and J by 3 bases, leaving 9 bases between them. CDR3 length: 13 amino acids. The CDR3: CASSSQAHYGYTF. In DNA form, the CDR3 reads TGTGCCAGCAGCTCGCAGGCCCACTATGGCTACACCTTC.

The chain recombines TRBV27 with TRBJ2-1; TRBD2 aligns across 10 bases. The V and J ends lost 4 bases and 7 bases, in that order; junction bases with no gene match: 4. This CDR3 has 14 amino acids. The germline V gene encodes CDR1 MNHEY and CDR2 SMNVEV (reference sequence). The CDR3 loop reads CASSSSGRVNEQFF. CDR3 bases: TGTGCCAGCAGTTCCAGCGGGAGGGTAAATGAGCAGTTCTTC.

The chain carries TRBV28 and TRBJ1-6; tentative D call: TRBD1 (5 bases). The CDR3 length is 14 residues. Trimming pared 3 bases from V and 6 bases from J, leaving 9 bases between. The germline V gene has CDR1 MDHEN and CDR2 SYDVKM. CDR3 coding DNA: TGTGCCAGCAGTTTGGCAGGGATTAATTCACCCCTCCACTTT. Translating gives CASSLAGINSPLHF.

V and J are TRBV12-3 or TRBV12-4 and TRBJ1-1; D call uncertain. V was trimmed by 6 bases and J by 4 bases, leaving 12 bases between them. This CDR3 is built from 13 residues. The CDR3 nucleotides read TGTGCCAGCAGGAGGGAGGAAGGCACTGAAGCTTTCTTT. Translated: CASRREEGTEAFF.

The chain employs TRBV13 and TRBJ1-1; maybe TRBD1 (5 bases). There are 15 residues in the CDR3. From germline, CDR1 is PRHDT and CDR2 FYEKMQ (reference sequence). The V gene lost 5 bases and the J gene lost 3 bases, with 16 bases spanning the gap. CDR3 sequence: CASSLPGMVDTEAFF. In DNA form, the CDR3 reads TGTGCCAGCAGCCTCCCAGGGATGGTGGACACTGAAGCTTTCTTT. The full variable domain, in which reference TRBV13 and TRBJ1-1 provide the parts outside the CDR3, is AAGVIQSPRHLIKEKRETATLKCYPIPRHDTVYWYQQGPGQDPQFLISFYEKMQSDKGSIPDRFSAQQFSDYHSELNMSSLELGDSALYFCASSLPGMVDTEAFFGQGTRLTVV.

This clone was detected a few times. The V call is TRBV19, the J call TRBJ2-5; 8 nucleotides agree with TRBD1. The V gene end was trimmed by 4 bases and the J gene end by 5 bases; junction bases not matched to a gene: 12. The CDR3 spans 16 residues. Germline V gives CDR1 LNHDA, CDR2 SQIVND (reference sequence). This chain's CDR3 is CASSTGQGTFGETQYF. The DNA for the CDR3 is TGTGCCAGTAGTACCGGACAGGGTACTTTCGGCGAGACCCAGTACTTC.

The gene calls are TRBV3-1 (or the pseudogene TRBV3-2) and TRBJ2-7; tentative D call: TRBD2 (5 bases). The CDR3 extends over 14 amino acids. With 1 base removed from V and 1 base from J, the gap between germline ends came to 8 bases. Germline CDR1 LGHDT, CDR2 YNNKEL (reference sequence). CDR3 loop: CASSQVTGSYEQYF. CDR3 bases: TGTGCCAGCAGCCAAGTAACGGGATCCTACGAGCAGTACTTC.

This clone was found once. The chain recombines TRBV28 with TRBJ1-4, with D maybe TRBD1 (6 bases). The germline gives CDR1 MDHEN, CDR2 SYDVKM. Trimming removed 4 bases from V and 5 bases from J, with 11 bases in between. The CDR3 extends over 14 amino acids. This CDR3 reads CASSSEQGNEKLFF. DNA of the CDR3: TGTGCCAGCAGTTCCGAGCAGGGGAATGAAAAACTGTTTTTT. Variable domain in full (rest from reference TRBV28 and TRBJ1-4): DVKVTQSSRYLVKRTGEKVFLECVQDMDHENMFWYRQDPGLGLRLIYFSYDVKMKEKGDIPEGYSVSREKKERFSLILESASTNQTSMYLCASSSEQGNEKLFFGSGTQLSVL.

V is TRBV5-1 and J is TRBJ2-1; 9 nucleotides align to TRBD2. The trim removed 4 bases at V and 9 bases at J, leaving 23 bases unmatched. CDR3 length: 19 amino acids. Germline values: CDR1 SGHRS, CDR2 YFSETQ. The CDR3 region is CASSPLWAGGPRTQSEQFF. The CDR3 bases are TGCGCCAGCAGCCCGCTTTGGGCGGGAGGGCCAAGGACCCAAAGTGAGCAGTTCTTC. The full variable domain, in which reference TRBV5-1 and TRBJ2-1 provide the parts outside the CDR3, is KAGVTQTPRYLIKTRGQQVTLSCSPISGHRSVSWYQQTPGQGLQFLFEYFSETQRNKGNFPGRFSGRQFSNSRSEMNVSTLELGDSALYLCASSPLWAGGPRTQSEQFFGPGTRLTVL.

This clone was counted between two and nine times. The chain has TRBV10-1 and TRBJ1-6, with D unresolved. The V and J ends lost 2 bases and 12 bases respectively, with 8 bases between them. The CDR3 length is 12 residues. From germline, CDR1 is WNHNN and CDR2 SYGVQD (reference sequence). The CDR3 loop reads CASSEGVGPLHF. DNA of the CDR3: TGCGCCAGCAGTGAGGGAGTAGGACCCCTCCACTTT.

The chain combines TRBV7-2 with TRBJ1-2, with 12 positions matching TRBD1. CDR1 is SGHTA and CDR2 is FQGNSA in the germline V gene. The V and J ends lost 5 bases and 7 bases, in that order; junction bases with no gene match: 11. This CDR3 is 16 amino acids long. CDR3 coding DNA: TGTGCCAGCAGCCCTTTTCTGGGACAGGGGGCAGGTGGCTACACCTTC. Translating it yields CASSPFLGQGAGGYTF. Full variable domain (missing parts from reference TRBV7-2 and TRBJ1-2): GAGVSQSPSNKVTEKGKDVELRCDPISGHTALYWYRQSLGQGLEFLIYFQGNSAPDKSGLPSDRFSAERTGGSVSTLTIQRTQQEDSAVYLCASSPFLGQGAGGYTFGSGTRLTVV.

The V and J genes are TRBV18 and TRBJ2-1; 8 positions match TRBD1. Trimming removed 3 bases from V and 7 bases from J; junction bases left unmatched: 8. CDR3 length: 15 residues. The V gene's germline CDR1 is KGHSH and CDR2 LQKENI. The CDR3 here is CASSPPRTGWNEQFF. The CDR3, as DNA: TGTGCCAGCTCACCCCCCCGGACAGGGTGGAATGAGCAGTTCTTC.

The gene calls are TRBV20-1 and TRBJ1-6, with D perhaps TRBD1 (6 bases). The V and J ends lost 3 bases and 5 bases respectively, with 14 bases between them. The germline gives CDR1 DFQATT, CDR2 SNEGSKA (reference sequence). The CDR3 loop spans 15 amino acids. CDR3 DNA: TGCAGTGCTAGTGGCACAGGGTCCGATAATTCACCCCTCCACTTT. It yields the protein CSASGTGSDNSPLHF.

The chain combines TRBV6-5 with TRBJ2-2; the match to TRBD1 covers 9 bases. This CDR3 spans 15 amino acids. Germline V gene sequence: CDR1 MNHEY, CDR2 SVGAGI. Trimming took 8 bases from V and 5 from J; bases not matched to a gene: 9. CDR3 sequence: CASALTGGGTGELFF. The CDR3 DNA sequence: TGTGCCAGCGCTTTAACAGGGGGCGGAACCGGGGAGCTGTTTTTT.

The gene calls are TRBV14 and TRBJ1-1; 7 nucleotides agree with TRBD1. The CDR3 has 16 amino acids. The germline CDR1 and CDR2 sequences are SGHDN and FVKESK. V shed 0 bases and J 0 bases; nucleotides not matched to a gene: 4. CDR3 loop: CASSQDKGQMNTEAFF. The DNA for the CDR3 is TGTGCCAGCAGCCAAGATAAGGGACAGATGAACACTGAAGCTTTCTTT.

The genes are TRBV2 and TRBJ2-4; TRBD1 might be the D (6 bases). Germline V CDR1 and CDR2: SNHLY, FYNNEI. The germline V and J ends were trimmed by 6 bases and 6 bases, with 18 bases remaining between them. CDR3 length equals 15 residues. CDR3 nucleotides: TGTGCCAGCAGAGGGGAACAGGGTCGGGGAAACATTCAGTACTTC. Translating gives CASRGEQGRGNIQYF.

This sequence joins TRBV2 and TRBJ2-3; 7 nucleotides line up with TRBD2. The junction had 7 bases not matched to a gene; V was cut back by 3 bases and J by 4 bases. The germline CDR1 and CDR2 sequences are SNHLY and FYNNEI. The CDR3 totals 15 residues. The CDR3 coding sequence is TGTGCCAGCAGTGATGTACTAGCGACAGCAGATACGCAGTATTTT. Its translation is CASSDVLATADTQYF. Supplemented by reference TRBV2 and TRBJ2-3, the full variable domain reads EPEVTQTPSHQVTQMGQEVILRCVPISNHLYFYWYRQILGQKVEFLVSFYNNEISEKSEIFDDQFSVERPDGSNFTLKIRSTKLEDSAMYFCASSDVLATADTQYFGPGTRLTVL.

The V call is TRBV28, the J call TRBJ2-7; D might be TRBD2 (6 bases). The CDR3 covers 12 residues. V was shortened by 6 bases and J by 3 bases, with 9 bases between the two germline ends. Germline values: CDR1 MDHEN, CDR2 SYDVKM. The CDR3 sequence: CASSGSLYEQYF. The CDR3 coding sequence is TGTGCCAGCAGCGGGAGCCTCTACGAGCAGTACTTC.